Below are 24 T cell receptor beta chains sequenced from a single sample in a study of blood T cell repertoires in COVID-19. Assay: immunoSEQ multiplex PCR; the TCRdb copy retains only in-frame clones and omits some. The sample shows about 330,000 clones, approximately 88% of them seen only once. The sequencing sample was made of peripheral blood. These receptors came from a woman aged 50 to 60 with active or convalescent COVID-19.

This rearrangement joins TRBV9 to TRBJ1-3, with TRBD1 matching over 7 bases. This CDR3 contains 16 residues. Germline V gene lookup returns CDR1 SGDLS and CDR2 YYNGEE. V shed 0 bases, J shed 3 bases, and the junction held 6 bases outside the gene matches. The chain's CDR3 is CASSVAAQGYGNTIYF. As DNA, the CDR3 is TGTGCCAGCAGCGTAGCAGCACAGGGGTATGGAAACACCATATATTTT.

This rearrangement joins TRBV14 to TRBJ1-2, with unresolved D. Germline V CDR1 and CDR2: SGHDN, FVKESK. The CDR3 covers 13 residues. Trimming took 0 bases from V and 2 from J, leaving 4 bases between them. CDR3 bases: TGTGCCAGCAGCCAAGAACAGAACTATGGCTACACCTTC. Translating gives CASSQEQNYGYTF.

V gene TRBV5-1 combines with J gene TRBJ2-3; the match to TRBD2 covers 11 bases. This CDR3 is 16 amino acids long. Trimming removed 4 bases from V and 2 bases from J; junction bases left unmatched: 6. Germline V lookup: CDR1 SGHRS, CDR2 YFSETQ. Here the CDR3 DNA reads TGCGCCAGCAGCAAGACTAGCGGGGCCCACACAGATACGCAGTATTTT. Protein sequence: CASSKTSGAHTDTQYF. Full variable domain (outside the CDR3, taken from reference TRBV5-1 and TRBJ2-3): KAGVTQTPRYLIKTRGQQVTLSCSPISGHRSVSWYQQTPGQGLQFLFEYFSETQRNKGNFPGRFSGRQFSNSRSEMNVSTLELGDSALYLCASSKTSGAHTDTQYFGPGTRLTVL.

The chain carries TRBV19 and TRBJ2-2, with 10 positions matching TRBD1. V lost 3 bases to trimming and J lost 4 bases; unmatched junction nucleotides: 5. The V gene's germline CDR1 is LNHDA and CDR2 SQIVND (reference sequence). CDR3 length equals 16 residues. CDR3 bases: TGTGCCAGTAGTATGGGGACAGGGGTCTTCACCGGGGAGCTGTTTTTT. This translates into CASSMGTGVFTGELFF.

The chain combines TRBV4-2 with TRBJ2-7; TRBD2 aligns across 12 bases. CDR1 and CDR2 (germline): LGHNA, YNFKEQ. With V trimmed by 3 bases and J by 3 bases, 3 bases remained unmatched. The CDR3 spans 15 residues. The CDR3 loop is CASSHRLAGDYEQYF. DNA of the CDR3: TGTGCCAGCAGCCACCGACTAGCGGGGGACTACGAGCAGTACTTC.

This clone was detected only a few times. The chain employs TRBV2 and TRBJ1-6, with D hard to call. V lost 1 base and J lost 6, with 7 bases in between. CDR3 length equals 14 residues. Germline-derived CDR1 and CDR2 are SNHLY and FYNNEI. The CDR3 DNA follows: TGTGCCAGCAGTGAAGAACGCAGTAATTCACCCCTCCACTTT. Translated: CASSEERSNSPLHF.

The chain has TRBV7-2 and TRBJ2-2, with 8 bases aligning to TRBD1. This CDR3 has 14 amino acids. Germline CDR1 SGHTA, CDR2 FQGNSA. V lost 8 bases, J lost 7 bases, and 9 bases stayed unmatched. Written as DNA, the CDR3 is TGTGCCAGCCGACAGGGGCTCATGGTCGGGGAGCTGTTTTTT. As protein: CASRQGLMVGELFF.

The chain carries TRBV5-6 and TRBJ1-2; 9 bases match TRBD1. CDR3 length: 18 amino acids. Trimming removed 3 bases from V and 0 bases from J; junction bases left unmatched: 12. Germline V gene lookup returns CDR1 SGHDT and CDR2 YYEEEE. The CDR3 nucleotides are TGTGCCAGCAGCTACCTAAGGGACAGGGCGCGAGCTAACTATGGCTACACCTTC. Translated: CASSYLRDRARANYGYTF. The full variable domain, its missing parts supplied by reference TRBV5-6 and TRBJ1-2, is DAGVTQSPTHLIKTRGQQVTLRCSPKSGHDTVSWYQQALGQGPQFIFQYYEEEERQRGNFPDRFSGHQFPNYSSELNVNALLLGDSALYLCASSYLRDRARANYGYTFGSGTRLTVV.

CDR3 in amino acids: CASSLSGGGKNIQYF. In DNA form, the CDR3 reads TGTGCCAGCAGCCTTTCAGGGGGTGGCAAAAACATTCAGTACTTC. The V call is TRBV2, the J call TRBJ2-4; 7 bases are shared with TRBD1. From germline, CDR1 is SNHLY and CDR2 FYNNEI. This CDR3 region has 15 residues. Losses at the gene ends were 6 bases for V and 3 bases for J; bases not matched to a gene: 8.

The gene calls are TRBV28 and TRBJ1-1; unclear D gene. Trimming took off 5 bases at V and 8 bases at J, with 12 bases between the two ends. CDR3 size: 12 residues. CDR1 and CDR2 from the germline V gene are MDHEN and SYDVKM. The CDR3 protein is CASSLLYEEAFF. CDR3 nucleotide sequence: TGTGCCAGCAGTCTCTTGTATGAGGAAGCTTTCTTT.

The CDR3 spells CASSPGGAGYEQYF. In DNA, the CDR3 is TGTGCCAGCAGCCCCGGCGGGGCCGGTTACGAGCAGTACTTC. This chain uses TRBV4-2 with TRBJ2-7; weak D call: TRBD2 (6 bases). Germline loops: CDR1 LGHNA, CDR2 YNFKEQ. The CDR3 runs 14 residues. The V gene lost 4 bases and the J gene lost 4 bases, with 14 bases spanning the gap.

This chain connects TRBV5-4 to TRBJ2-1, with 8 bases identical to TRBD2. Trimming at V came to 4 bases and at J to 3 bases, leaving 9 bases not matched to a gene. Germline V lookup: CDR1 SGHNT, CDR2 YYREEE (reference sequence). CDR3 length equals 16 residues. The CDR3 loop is CASSPWSGGNYNEQFF. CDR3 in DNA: TGTGCCAGCAGCCCCTGGAGCGGGGGAAACTACAATGAGCAGTTCTTC.

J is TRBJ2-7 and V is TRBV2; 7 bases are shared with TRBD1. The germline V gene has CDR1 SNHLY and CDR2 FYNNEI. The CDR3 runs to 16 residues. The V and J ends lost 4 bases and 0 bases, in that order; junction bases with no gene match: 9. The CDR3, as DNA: TGTGCCAGCAGTGGCTCCGGGACAGAGGTCTCCTACGAGCAGTACTTC. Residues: CASSGSGTEVSYEQYF.

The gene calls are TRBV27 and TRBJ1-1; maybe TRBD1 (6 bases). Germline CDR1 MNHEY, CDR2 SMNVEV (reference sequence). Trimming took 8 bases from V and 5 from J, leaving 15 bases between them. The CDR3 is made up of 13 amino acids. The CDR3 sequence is CASGGWGTTEAFF. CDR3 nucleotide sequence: TGTGCCAGCGGGGGATGGGGGACAACTGAAGCTTTCTTT.

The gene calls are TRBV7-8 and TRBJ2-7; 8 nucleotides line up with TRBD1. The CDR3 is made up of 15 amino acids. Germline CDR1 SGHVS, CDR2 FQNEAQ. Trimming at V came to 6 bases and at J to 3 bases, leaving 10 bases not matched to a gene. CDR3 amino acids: CASSSPGTGNYEQYF. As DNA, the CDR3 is TGTGCCAGCAGTTCGCCCGGGACAGGTAACTACGAGCAGTACTTC.

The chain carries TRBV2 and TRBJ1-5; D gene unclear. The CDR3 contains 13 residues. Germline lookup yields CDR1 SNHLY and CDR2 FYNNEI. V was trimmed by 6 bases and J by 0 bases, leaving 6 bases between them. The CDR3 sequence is CASRYYSNQPQHF. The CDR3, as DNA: TGTGCCAGCAGATATTATAGCAATCAGCCCCAGCATTTT.

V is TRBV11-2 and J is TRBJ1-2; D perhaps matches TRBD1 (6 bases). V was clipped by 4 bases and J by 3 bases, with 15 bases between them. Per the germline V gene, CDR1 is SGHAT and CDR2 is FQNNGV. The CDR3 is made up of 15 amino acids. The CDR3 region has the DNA TGTGCCAGCAGCTCGGCGGACAGAATATACTATGGCTACACCTTC. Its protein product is CASSSADRIYYGYTF.

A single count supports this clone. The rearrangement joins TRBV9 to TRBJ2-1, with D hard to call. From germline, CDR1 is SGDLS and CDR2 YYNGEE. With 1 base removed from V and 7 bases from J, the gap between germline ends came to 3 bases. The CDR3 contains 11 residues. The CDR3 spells CASSVQNEQFF. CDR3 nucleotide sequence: TGTGCCAGCAGCGTACAGAATGAGCAGTTCTTC.

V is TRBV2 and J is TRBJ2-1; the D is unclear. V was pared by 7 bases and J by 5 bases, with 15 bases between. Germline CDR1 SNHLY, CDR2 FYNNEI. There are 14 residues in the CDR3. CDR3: CASKEQNPHNEQFF. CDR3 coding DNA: TGTGCCAGCAAGGAGCAAAACCCCCACAATGAGCAGTTCTTC.

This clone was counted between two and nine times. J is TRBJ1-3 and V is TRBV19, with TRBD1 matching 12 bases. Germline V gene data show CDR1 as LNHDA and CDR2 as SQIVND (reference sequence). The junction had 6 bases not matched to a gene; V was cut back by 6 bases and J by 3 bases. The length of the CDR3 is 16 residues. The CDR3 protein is CASSLGQGARGNTIYF. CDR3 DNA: TGTGCCAGTAGCCTGGGACAGGGGGCGCGTGGAAACACCATATATTTT.

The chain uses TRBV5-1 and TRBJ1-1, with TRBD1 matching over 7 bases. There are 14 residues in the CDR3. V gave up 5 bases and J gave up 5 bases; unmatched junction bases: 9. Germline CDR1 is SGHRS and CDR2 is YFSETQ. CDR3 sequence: CASRQRQGQTEAFF. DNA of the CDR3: TGCGCCAGCAGACAACGCCAGGGACAGACTGAAGCTTTCTTT. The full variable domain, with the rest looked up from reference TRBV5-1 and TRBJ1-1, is KAGVTQTPRYLIKTRGQQVTLSCSPISGHRSVSWYQQTPGQGLQFLFEYFSETQRNKGNFPGRFSGRQFSNSRSEMNVSTLELGDSALYLCASRQRQGQTEAFFGQGTRLTVV.

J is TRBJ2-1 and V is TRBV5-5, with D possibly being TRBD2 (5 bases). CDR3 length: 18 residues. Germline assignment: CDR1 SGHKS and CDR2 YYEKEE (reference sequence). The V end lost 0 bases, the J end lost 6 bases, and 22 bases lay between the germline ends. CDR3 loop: CASSLVPLLERTFNEQFF. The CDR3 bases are TGTGCCAGCAGCTTGGTCCCCTTACTAGAGCGTACGTTCAATGAGCAGTTCTTC.

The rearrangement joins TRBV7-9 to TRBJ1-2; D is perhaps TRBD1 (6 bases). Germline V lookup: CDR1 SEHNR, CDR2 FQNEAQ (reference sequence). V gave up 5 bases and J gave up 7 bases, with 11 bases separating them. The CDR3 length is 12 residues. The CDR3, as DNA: TGTGCCAGCAGCCCACAGGGTCCTGGCTACACCTTC. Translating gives CASSPQGPGYTF. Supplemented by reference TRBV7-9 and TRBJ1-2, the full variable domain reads DTGVSQNPRHKITKRGQNVTFRCDPISEHNRLYWYRQTLGQGPEFLTYFQNEAQLEKSRLLSDRFSAERPKGSFSTLEIQRTEQGDSAMYLCASSPQGPGYTFGSGTRLTVV.

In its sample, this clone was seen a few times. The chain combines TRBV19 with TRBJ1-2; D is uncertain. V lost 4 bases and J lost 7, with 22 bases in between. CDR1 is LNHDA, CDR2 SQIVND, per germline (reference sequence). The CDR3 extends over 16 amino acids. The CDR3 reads CASSRVGGAIGSGYTF. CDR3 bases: TGTGCCAGTAGTAGAGTAGGTGGTGCGATCGGGTCTGGCTACACCTTC.